This T cell receptor (beta chain) was captured by sequencing in a study of CD8+CD57+ T cells in acquired aplastic anemia. Study as a whole: Across the sorted CD4+ and CD8+ cells, DNA amounts averaged about 3 ug.

The CDR3 has 13 amino acids. Germline V gene lookup returns CDR1 SGHAT and CDR2 FQDESV (reference sequence). Template material for TCR beta VDJ and CDR3 profiling consisted of genomic DNA. In TCRdb, the reads were re-called with MiXCR into one record per CDR3 protein. The table includes approximately 260,000 distinct CDR3 sequences, around 82% detected once. Patients who underwent sequencing had shown CD8+CD57+ cell expansion by flow cytometry. Patients uniformly had severe acquired aplastic anemia. Comment on this clonotype: A read error may account for a junction end that differs from germline.

The clonotype originates from a human donor with aplastic anemia. V and J are TRBV11-1 and TRBJ2-3; D not resolved. Input material: sorted CD4+, CD8+, or CD8+CD57+ T cells (not recorded which) from PBMCs. The CDR3 DNA is TGTGCCAGCGGCTTCGAGCGCACAGATACGCAGTATTTT. Translated, it gives CASGFERTDTQYF.